This T cell receptor beta chain is drawn from a study of cytomegalovirus exposure and HLA in healthy donors. The study, taken as a whole, reports: Usually a TCR sequence was rare, but some public TCRs were found in many donors. Investigators reported under 200 TCR beta chains as tied to cytomegalovirus. Information on immune exposure was restricted to one variable (CMV serostatus).

Germline V gene data show CDR1 as LNHDA and CDR2 as SQIVND (reference sequence). There are 19 residues in the CDR3. The V segment lost 6 bases and the J segment 1 base; nucleotides outside the gene matches: 18. In the case of this clone: As yet, its antigen is unknown.

The donors comprised healthy bone marrow donors. With 60 Vbeta and 13 Jbeta primers, the PCR was carried out. Some clones are missing from TCRdb's copy, which holds only in-frame ones; the method was immunoSEQ multiplex PCR. The sample has more than 95,000 clones, about 79% seen once. Sequencing was done on a sample of PBMCs. The gene calls are TRBV19 and TRBJ2-1, with 7 bases matching TRBD2. The receptor was isolated from a woman aged 50 to 60 in good health and CMV-seronegative. The CDR3, as DNA: TGTGCCAGTAGCCCACCGGGACTATCCCTGCCCTCTTCCTACAATGAGCAGTTCTTC. Translating it yields CASSPPGLSLPSSYNEQFF.